The present T cell receptor (beta chain) was sequenced within a study of blood T cells in healthy people across ages (dated by TCRdb to the mid-2010s). Background on the whole study: Template switching captured roughly one uniquely barcoded TCR beta cDNA molecule per two T cells in model experiments. Four age groups were formed from the donors: young (average approximately 15 years), middle-aged (approximately 39), aged (roughly 59) and long-lived (more than 75). Donors of different ages were randomly distributed across sequencing lanes to avoid experimental bias. The study analyzed two additional independent replicas of 1 million unique cDNA reads from the same blood draw for two donors, one aged 18 to 29 and one aged 80 or older. Using deep sequencing normalized with unique cDNA molecular identifiers, the study measured how TCR beta repertoire diversity changes with age.

The table lists this clonotype with a few counts. What antigen it recognizes has not been identified. Base qualities were left out, and no much larger clone turns up one base away. The full study reports these points: Compared with the aged group, more naive CD4+ T cells, fewer expanded clones and increased TCR diversity were shown by the long-lived group, suggesting age selection. As age increased, observed TCR beta diversity per million T cells dropped in a roughly linear way, and a significant reduction was already evident by age around 41. Because the CMV infection status of the donors was unknown, age-related changes in expanded clonotypes may potentially have been confounded. The percentage of naive T cells measured by flow cytometry correlated strongly with observed TCR beta diversity. Estimates of total diversity based on one million sequenced T cells were regarded as lower bounds and as underestimates. Since profiling was done on bulk unsorted PBMCs, naive and antigen-experienced compartments could not be conclusively compared.

CDR1 is given as MNHEY and CDR2 as SVGEGT, both from the germline V gene. The trim is 3 bases for V and 0 bases for J, with a gap of 12 bases between the germline ends. Counted from cysteine to phenylalanine, this CDR3 has 15 amino acids. Only the CDR3 region is kept as DNA, spanning 45 bases read in frame from base 1. Receptor libraries were prepared by 5' RACE. A second PCR of roughly 6 to 11 cycles was performed with a sample-barcoded 5' primer and a J-beta primer mix. A unique molecular identifier was introduced onto each TCR beta cDNA molecule by a template-switch 5' adaptor carrying 12 random nucleotides. At least 3 million CDR3-containing paired-end reads were obtained from each sample. First-strand cDNA synthesis was performed from all RNA using the Mint cDNA synthesis kit, with priming by a TRBC-specific oligonucleotide. All cDNA was treated with uracil-DNA glycosylase and then went through a first 18-cycle PCR with the universal primers M1SS and BC2_uni_R. Concerning the study's data processing: For normalization, 1 million high-quality reads were randomly selected from each sample, with every read carrying a distinct molecular identifier. Reads sharing molecular identifiers were discarded rather than binned into consensus sequences. CDR3 identification, clonotype clustering and error correction used MiTCR with a Q25 quality threshold and the strictest error-elimination algorithm. A nonparametric unseen species model using Euler transformation provided a lower-bound estimate of total TCR beta diversity. TCRdb cleaned the public reads at Q25 with fastp, built clones with MiXCR and kept in-frame beta chains. Identical CDR3 proteins give one entry, which carries the most common genes and DNA. The V and J calls here are based on TCRdb, not the publication. The sample table lists approximately 2,000,000 distinct CDR3 sequences, 39% of them with a count of one. The top ten clonotypes cover under 25% of the sample.

The donors were 40 or so Caucasian individuals from Russia, aged roughly 6 to 100 years, who were systemically healthy. Each donor gave 8 to 10 milliliters of peripheral blood, collected into EDTA-treated Vacutainer tubes. Ficoll-Paque density-gradient centrifugation was used to isolate PBMCs, with at least 6 million per sample. Trizol reagent was used to extract total RNA from the PBMCs, yielding at least 5.5 micrograms per sample. The percentages of naive CD45RAhigh/CD27high T cells were determined by flow cytometry on a PBMC aliquot from every donor. Sequenced sample: blood. The chain uses TRBV6-2 or TRBV6-3 and TRBJ2-7, with an unclear D gene assignment. This sequence originates from a human donor in good health. The CDR3 in this case is CASSYGPSASYEQYF. The bases read TGTGCCAGCAGTTATGGCCCAAGTGCCTCCTACGAGCAGTACTTC.